Below, 31 T cell receptor beta chains from the same sample are listed, as sequenced in a study of cytomegalovirus exposure and HLA in healthy donors. The PCR ran on 60 Vbeta and 13 Jbeta primers. Here immunoSEQ multiplex PCR was the method, and the copy in TCRdb shows in-frame clones only, minus some. The data contain 95,000 to 110,000 clones, roughly 80% of them singletons. The sequencing input was PBMCs. The receptors here all came from a man younger than 45 in good health and CMV-seronegative.

The J gene is TRBJ2-5, the V gene TRBV29-1; 10 bases are shared with TRBD1. Germline CDR1 reads SQVTM; CDR2 reads ANQGSEA. J was trimmed by 2 bases and V by 7 bases; bases with no gene match: 4. This CDR3 has 13 residues. CDR3 nucleotides: TGCAGCGGCGACAGGGGGCCACAAGAGACCCAGTACTTC. Amino acid sequence: CSGDRGPQETQYF.

The sample holds a few counts of this clone. The chain combines TRBV11-2 with TRBJ2-7; 8 bases fit TRBD1. This CDR3 is built from 14 residues. The germline CDR1 and CDR2 sequences are SGHAT and FQNNGV. V lost 5 bases, J lost 5 bases, and 8 bases stayed unmatched. CDR3 sequence: CASSAGTGYHEQYF. The CDR3 nucleotides read TGTGCCAGCAGCGCGGGGACAGGATACCACGAGCAGTACTTC. Variable domain in full (rest from reference TRBV11-2 and TRBJ2-7): EAGVAQSPRYKIIEKRQSVAFWCNPISGHATLYWYQQILGQGPKLLIQFQNNGVVDDSQLPKDRFSAERLKGVDSTLKIQPAKLEDSAVYLCASSAGTGYHEQYFGPGTRLTVT.

This chain links TRBV4-1 with TRBJ1-3; the D is unclear. The germline CDR1 and CDR2 sequences are MGHRA and YSYEKL. This CDR3 has 16 residues. V was cut by 1 base and J by 2 bases, with 12 bases left in between. DNA for the CDR3: TGCGCCAGCAGCCAAGCAATCGCCCAGGCTGGAAACACCATATATTTT. Residues: CASSQAIAQAGNTIYF.

The chain recombines TRBV6-5 with TRBJ1-4, with 7 bases matching TRBD1. The CDR3 totals 14 residues. Germline assignment: CDR1 MNHEY and CDR2 SVGAGI. The ends lost 11 bases at V and 3 bases at J; junction bases unmatched: 9. The CDR3: CAAKPGTANEKLFF. Here the CDR3 DNA reads TGTGCCGCCAAACCCGGGACAGCTAATGAAAAACTGTTTTTT.

The V call is TRBV29-1, the J call TRBJ1-2, with TRBD1 identical over 8 bases. The CDR3 spans 15 residues. Germline-derived CDR1 and CDR2 are SQVTM and ANQGSEA. Losses at the gene ends were 0 bases for V and 5 bases for J; bases not matched to a gene: 8. The CDR3 loop reads CSVEESWQGAYGYTF. CDR3 DNA: TGCAGCGTTGAAGAGTCGTGGCAGGGGGCTTATGGCTACACCTTC. The full variable domain, completed using reference TRBV29-1 and TRBJ1-2, is SAVISQKPSRDICQRGTSLTIQCQVDSQVTMMFWYRQQPGQSLTLIATANQGSEATYESGFVIDKFPISRPNLTFSTLTVSNMSPEDSSIYLCSVEESWQGAYGYTFGSGTRLTVV.

The V gene is TRBV6-6, the J gene TRBJ1-1; 9 bases are shared with TRBD1. The CDR3 runs 15 residues. The V gene's germline CDR1 is MNHNY and CDR2 SVGAGI (reference sequence). With V trimmed by 0 bases and J by 5 bases, 4 bases remained unmatched. CDR3 sequence: CASSYSWTGETEAFF. CDR3 nucleotide sequence: TGTGCCAGCAGTTACTCGTGGACAGGGGAAACTGAAGCTTTCTTT.

The rearrangement joins TRBV30 to TRBJ2-5, with TRBD2 matching over 11 bases. The CDR3 covers 15 residues. The V and J ends lost 5 bases and 4 bases, in that order; junction bases with no gene match: 9. CDR1 is GTSNPN, CDR2 SVGIG, per germline (reference sequence). CDR3 amino acids: CAWGIGLAGSETQYF. CDR3 bases: TGTGCCTGGGGAATCGGACTAGCGGGTTCAGAGACCCAGTACTTC.

This clone was detected a few times. V and J are TRBV27 and TRBJ2-6, with D unclear. CDR3 size: 13 residues. Germline V gene lookup returns CDR1 MNHEY and CDR2 SMNVEV (reference sequence). V was pared by 7 bases and J by 1 base, with 5 bases between. CDR3 DNA sequence: TGTGCCAGCAAGAGGTCTGGGGCCAACGTCCTGACTTTC. The encoded protein is CASKRSGANVLTF.

V is TRBV5-6 and J is TRBJ1-4; D not certain. The CDR3 covers 16 residues. Trimming shortened V by 3 bases and J by 5 bases, and 17 bases separated the two germline ends. CDR1 is SGHDT, CDR2 YYEEEE, per germline. Written as DNA, the CDR3 is TGTGCCAGCAGCTCCTACAAGGAGGGCCTGAATGAAAAACTGTTTTTT. This gives the protein CASSSYKEGLNEKLFF.

The chain uses TRBV13 and TRBJ2-1, with a weak D call TRBD2 (6 bases). This CDR3 has 14 residues. In germline, CDR1 is PRHDT, CDR2 FYEKMQ (reference sequence). Trimming removed 6 bases at V and 6 bases at J, with 15 bases between. The CDR3: CASRPEEGVNEQFF. CDR3 nucleotides: TGTGCCAGCAGGCCAGAGGAGGGAGTCAATGAGCAGTTCTTC.

In this sample, this clone turned up a few times. The V call is TRBV2, the J call TRBJ1-1; D is ambiguous. The V gene's germline CDR1 is SNHLY and CDR2 FYNNEI. This CDR3 is built from 12 residues. V was trimmed by 6 bases and J by 3 bases, leaving 8 bases between them. In nucleotides, the CDR3 is TGTGCCAGCAGCCGGGTGGACACTGAAGCTTTCTTT. The encoded protein is CASSRVDTEAFF.

The V and J genes are TRBV4-2 and TRBJ2-7; 8 nucleotides match TRBD2. The V segment lost 1 base and the J segment 2 bases; nucleotides outside the gene matches: 4. CDR1 is LGHNA and CDR2 is YNFKEQ in the germline V gene. The CDR3 covers 15 residues. DNA of the CDR3: TGTGCCAGCAGCCAAGCCACTAGCGGAGCCTACGAGCAGTACTTC. Amino acid sequence: CASSQATSGAYEQYF.

The V gene is TRBV4-2, the J gene TRBJ2-3, with a weak D call TRBD1 (5 bases). The CDR3 has 13 amino acids. Trimming removed 0 bases at V and 6 bases at J, with 7 bases between. Germline V gene sequence: CDR1 LGHNA, CDR2 YNFKEQ. The DNA of the CDR3 is TGTGCCAGCAGCCAAGATGGGGCGGATACGCAGTATTTT. Translation: CASSQDGADTQYF.

The V and J genes are TRBV5-1 and TRBJ2-7; TRBD1 agrees at 9 bases. Germline lookup yields CDR1 SGHRS and CDR2 YFSETQ. Trimming at V came to 0 bases and at J to 0 bases, leaving 4 bases not matched to a gene. This CDR3 contains 16 residues. The CDR3 is CASSLESGQGSYEQYF. CDR3 in DNA: TGCGCCAGCAGCTTGGAGTCGGGACAGGGCTCCTACGAGCAGTACTTC.

Points on this clone: Its ends do not fully match the called genes, so a read error is possible. The same CDR3 arises from other DNA sequences in this sample as well. The CDR3 sequence is CASRQEVKAFF. The CDR3 DNA follows: TGCGCCAGCCGTCAAGAGGTTAAGGCTTTCTTT. The chain uses TRBV23-1 and TRBJ1-1; no clear D. TRBV23-1 is noted as an ORF with a role that remains uncertain. The CDR3 contains 11 residues.

The rearrangement joins TRBV6-5 to TRBJ2-1, with no clear D. Germline CDR1 and CDR2: MNHEY and SVGAGI. Trimming left V 0 bases short and J 14 bases short, with 14 bases between. The CDR3 totals 13 residues. The CDR3 region is CASSYSGRNGEFF. The CDR3 DNA reads as TGTGCCAGCAGTTACTCTGGCCGAAATGGAGAGTTCTTC.

The chain joins TRBV5-6 to TRBJ1-6, with 9 bases identical to TRBD1. V was clipped by 6 bases and J by 9 bases; unmatched bases: 7. Germline values: CDR1 SGHDT, CDR2 YYEEEE. CDR3 length: 14 residues. The CDR3 DNA sequence: TGTGCCAGCAACCCACAGGGGGCCCCTTCACCCCTCCACTTT. Protein sequence: CASNPQGAPSPLHF.

J is TRBJ1-1 and V is TRBV6-1; unclear D gene. The CDR3 has 14 amino acids. The germline V gene has CDR1 MNHNS and CDR2 SASEGT. Deletions cut 4 bases from V and 1 base from J, with 10 bases between. CDR3 sequence: CASSVSGWNTEAFF. CDR3 DNA: TGTGCCAGCAGTGTCAGCGGATGGAACACTGAAGCTTTCTTT.

The rearrangement links TRBV25-1 to TRBJ1-2; 7 nucleotides line up with TRBD1. The CDR3 extends over 13 amino acids. Germline V lookup: CDR1 MGHDK, CDR2 SYGVNS. V was clipped by 6 bases and J by 2 bases; unmatched bases: 3. This chain's CDR3 is CASSEGQNYGYTF. The CDR3 nucleotides read TGTGCCAGCAGCGAGGGACAGAACTATGGCTACACCTTC.

The rearrangement uses TRBV9 and TRBJ2-7, with TRBD2 identical over 9 bases. Unmatched junction bases numbered 10, after V lost 4 bases and J lost 2 bases. There are 16 residues in the CDR3. The germline V gene has CDR1 SGDLS and CDR2 YYNGEE. The CDR3 here is CASSPPASGAAYEQYF. The CDR3 DNA follows: TGTGCCAGCAGCCCTCCGGCTAGCGGGGCCGCCTACGAGCAGTACTTC.

Regarding this clone: This sample includes further DNA sequences coding for the same CDR3. The chain carries TRBV6-1 and TRBJ1-5, with TRBD1 matching over 8 bases. The CDR3 totals 15 residues. Germline V gene data show CDR1 as MNHNS and CDR2 as SASEGT. J gave up 1 base and V 3 bases, and 2 bases lay outside the gene matches. This CDR3 is CASSEDRASNQPQHF. CDR3 coding DNA: TGTGCCAGCAGTGAGGACAGGGCGAGCAATCAGCCCCAGCATTTT.

This clone was recorded once. The chain is built from TRBV5-1 and TRBJ2-7; 13 bases fit TRBD2. CDR1 is SGHRS and CDR2 is YFSETQ in the germline V gene. J was trimmed by 2 bases and V by 3 bases; bases with no gene match: 5. The CDR3 is made up of 16 amino acids. The CDR3 reads CASSSGLAGVPYEQYF. CDR3 bases: TGCGCCAGCAGCTCCGGACTAGCGGGAGTTCCCTACGAGCAGTACTTC.

CDR3 loop: CASSRQGDREYNEQFF. CDR3 in DNA: TGTGCCAGCAGTCGTCAAGGGGACAGAGAATACAATGAGCAGTTCTTC. The gene calls are TRBV2 and TRBJ2-1; 7 bases are shared with TRBD1. J was trimmed by 4 bases and V by 5 bases; bases with no gene match: 11. CDR1 and CDR2 (germline): SNHLY, FYNNEI. The CDR3 contains 16 residues.

This clone was detected once. V gene TRBV7-2 combines with J gene TRBJ2-6; D is perhaps TRBD2 (5 bases). Looked up from germline, CDR1 is SGHTA and CDR2 is FQGNSA. Trimming stripped 4 bases from V and 3 bases from J, with 10 bases between. This CDR3 contains 15 residues. The CDR3 DNA is TGTGCCAGCAGCTCCCGCCGGGGTGGGGCCAACGTCCTGACTTTC. Translation gives CASSSRRGGANVLTF.

The V and J genes are TRBV6-1 and TRBJ1-4; D is possibly TRBD1 (6 bases). V was clipped by 7 bases and J by 4 bases, with 13 bases between them. Germline values: CDR1 MNHNS, CDR2 SASEGT. The CDR3 runs 14 residues. CDR3 loop: CASTVDRSNEKLFF. CDR3 nucleotides: TGTGCCAGCACCGTCGACAGGAGTAATGAAAAACTGTTTTTT.

V usage is TRBV5-4 and J usage is TRBJ2-3, with 11 nucleotides matching TRBD1. The V segment lost 0 bases and the J segment 8 bases; nucleotides outside the gene matches: 8. The CDR3 is made up of 16 amino acids. Germline lookup yields CDR1 SGHNT and CDR2 YYREEE (reference sequence). The CDR3 nucleotides are TGTGCCAGCAGCTTGGGTGGGACAGGGGGTGGGAGTACGCAGTATTTT. Protein sequence: CASSLGGTGGGSTQYF.

This chain links TRBV28 with TRBJ2-7; possible D gene TRBD2, 5 bases. V lost 5 bases and J lost 0, with 20 bases in between. The CDR3 has 17 residues. Germline-derived CDR1 and CDR2 are MDHEN and SYDVKM. DNA of the CDR3: TGTGCCAGCAGTCCGCCCCCCGGCGGGTTGAGCTCCTACGAGCAGTACTTC. Protein: CASSPPPGGLSSYEQYF.

V usage is TRBV6-5 and J usage is TRBJ1-1, with 8 bases aligning to TRBD1. The V gene end was trimmed by 6 bases and the J gene end by 1 base; junction bases not matched to a gene: 4. The V gene's germline CDR1 is MNHEY and CDR2 SVGAGI. CDR3 length: 14 residues. The CDR3 nucleotides read TGTGCCAGCAGCCCCGGGACAGGGAACACTGAAGCTTTCTTT. Protein sequence: CASSPGTGNTEAFF.

This rearrangement joins TRBV6-5 to TRBJ2-5; no firm D call. Deletions cut 0 bases from V and 5 bases from J, with 10 bases between. Germline CDR1 reads MNHEY; CDR2 reads SVGAGI. This CDR3 is 14 amino acids long. The CDR3 DNA follows: TGTGCCAGCAGTTACTCCCTAAACGGGGAGACCCAGTACTTC. Translated, it gives CASSYSLNGETQYF.

This clone has only one observation. The chain is built from TRBV4-1 and TRBJ2-2; tentative D call: TRBD2 (6 bases). V was pared by 4 bases and J by 3 bases, with 12 bases between. The CDR3 is 15 amino acids. Per germline, CDR1 MGHRA and CDR2 YSYEKL. CDR3 amino acids: CASSPGGLDTGELFF. The CDR3 DNA reads TGCGCCAGCAGCCCCGGGGGTCTGGACACCGGGGAGCTGTTTTTT.

V usage is TRBV10-2 and J usage is TRBJ1-3, with 7 bases lining up with TRBD1. The CDR3 consists of 14 residues. Germline CDR1 and CDR2: WSHSY and SAAADI. J was trimmed by 2 bases and V by 7 bases; bases with no gene match: 5. The CDR3 sequence is CASKETGTGNTIYF. CDR3 sequence (DNA): TGCGCCAGCAAGGAGACAGGGACTGGAAACACCATATATTTT.